These 2 T cell receptor beta chains came from one sample sequenced in a study of CD8+CD57+ T cells in acquired aplastic anemia. TCR beta VDJ and CDR3 profiles were obtained from a genomic DNA template. TCRdb itself ran the reads through MiXCR, one entry per CDR3 protein. The sample carries 150,000 to 200,000 distinct CDR3 sequences, approximately 40% recorded once. Sequencing input: sorted CD4+, CD8+, or CD8+CD57+ T cells (not recorded which) from PBMCs. The source of these receptors is a human donor in good health.

V and J are TRBV24-1 and TRBJ2-1; no clear D gene. There are 11 residues in the CDR3. Germline V lookup: CDR1 KGHDR, CDR2 SFDVKD. The V end lost 9 bases, the J end lost 8 bases, and 10 bases lay between the germline ends. The DNA for the CDR3 is TGTGCCACCCAAATCGGATATGAGCAGTTCTTC. Its translation is CATQIGYEQFF.

Regarding this clonotype: Being one base from a much bigger clone, this may be a read error. The conserved closing phenylalanine or tryptophan is absent in this CDR3, likely reflecting a read error. The chain carries TRBV5-1 and TRBJ1-1, with no clear D. The CDR3 covers 17 residues. Germline values: CDR1 SGHRS, CDR2 YFSETQ. Deletions cut 4 bases from V and 5 bases from J, with 24 bases between. CDR3 bases: TGCGCCAGCAGCCAAGCCCGGGTGACCCCCATAGGTACTGAAGCTTTCCTT. Translation: CASSQARVTPIGTEAFL.